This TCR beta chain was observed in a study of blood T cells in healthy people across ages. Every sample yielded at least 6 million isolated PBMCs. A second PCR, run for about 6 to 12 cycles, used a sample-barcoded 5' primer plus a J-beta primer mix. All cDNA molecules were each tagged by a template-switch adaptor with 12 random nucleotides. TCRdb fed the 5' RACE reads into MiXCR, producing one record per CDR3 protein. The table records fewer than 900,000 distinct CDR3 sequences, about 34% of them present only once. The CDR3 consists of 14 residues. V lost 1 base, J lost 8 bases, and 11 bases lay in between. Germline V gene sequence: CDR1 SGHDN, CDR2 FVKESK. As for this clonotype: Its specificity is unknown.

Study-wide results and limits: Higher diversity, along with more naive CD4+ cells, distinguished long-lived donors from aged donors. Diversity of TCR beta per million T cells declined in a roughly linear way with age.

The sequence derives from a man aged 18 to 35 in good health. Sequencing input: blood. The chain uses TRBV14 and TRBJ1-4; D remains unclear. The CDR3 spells CASSQVGLEEKLFF. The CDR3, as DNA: TGTGCCAGCAGCCAAGTCGGGCTTGAAGAAAAACTGTTTTTT.